These 11 T cell receptor beta chains were sequenced from one sample in a study of blood T cell repertoires in COVID-19 (dated by TCRdb to 2018 to 2020). Receptor libraries were prepared by the immunoSEQ multiplex PCR assay. This immuneACCESS table, as held by TCRdb, lists in-frame sequences with V and J called but not all clones. Of the missing ones, under half trace to an unresolved V gene in checked studies; the others have no known cause. This sample is represented by fewer than 350,000 clones; approximately 88% of them were singletons. Just under 9.5% of the sample goes to the ten largest clones. The material sequenced was peripheral blood. All receptors derive from a young man with active or convalescent COVID-19.

V usage is TRBV19 and J usage is TRBJ2-5; 7 nucleotides agree with TRBD2. Germline V gives CDR1 LNHDA, CDR2 SQIVND (reference sequence). The CDR3 is 16 residues long. The trim removed 9 bases at V and 2 bases at J, leaving 15 bases unmatched. The DNA for the CDR3 is TGTGCCAGCCTCATGGTTGGGGAGCGGGGACAAGAGACCCAGTACTTC. Translation: CASLMVGERGQETQYF.

This rearrangement joins TRBV5-1 to TRBJ1-6; 7 bases fit TRBD1. The CDR3 consists of 15 residues. V lost 0 bases, J lost 5 bases, and 2 bases stayed unmatched. Per the germline V gene, CDR1 is SGHRS and CDR2 is YFSETQ. CDR3 DNA: TGCGCCAGCAGCTTGGGGACAGGAGATAATTCACCCCTCCACTTT. Translating it yields CASSLGTGDNSPLHF.

The chain joins TRBV18 to TRBJ1-4; 9 nucleotides align to TRBD1. The CDR3 runs to 16 residues. V lost 3 bases to trimming and J lost 4 bases; unmatched junction nucleotides: 6. Germline V gene lookup returns CDR1 KGHSH and CDR2 LQKENI. CDR3 sequence reads: CASSPRTGEVNEKLFF. The DNA of the CDR3 is TGTGCCAGCTCACCGAGGACAGGGGAAGTTAATGAAAAACTGTTTTTT.

The gene calls are TRBV25-1 and TRBJ1-1; TRBD1 agrees at 8 bases. The V gene's germline CDR1 is MGHDK and CDR2 SYGVNS. V lost 5 bases, J lost 0 bases, and 8 bases stayed unmatched. The CDR3 length is 16 residues. The CDR3 nucleotides read TGTGCCAGCAGTCCCCGGACAGGGCTGGTGAACACTGAAGCTTTCTTT. This gives the protein CASSPRTGLVNTEAFF.

The chain links TRBV18 to TRBJ2-3; TRBD2 agrees at 12 bases. CDR1 and CDR2 (germline): KGHSH, LQKENI. This CDR3 region has 16 residues. The V gene end was trimmed by 4 bases and the J gene end by 5 bases; junction bases not matched to a gene: 7. The CDR3 bases are TGTGCCAGCTCACGACGACTAGCGGGGGATCAAGATACGCAGTATTTT. Amino acid sequence: CASSRRLAGDQDTQYF.

The J gene is TRBJ2-5, the V gene TRBV5-5, with TRBD2 matching over 8 bases. The CDR3 contains 15 residues. V was pared by 1 base and J by 4 bases, with 6 bases of the junction left unmatched. Per the germline V gene, CDR1 is SGHKS and CDR2 is YYEKEE (reference sequence). Here the CDR3 reads CASSLRTSWAETQYF. In DNA form, the CDR3 reads TGTGCCAGCAGCTTGCGGACTAGCTGGGCAGAGACCCAGTACTTC.

This chain links TRBV2 with TRBJ2-2; 7 positions match TRBD2. Germline V lookup: CDR1 SNHLY, CDR2 FYNNEI. V lost 6 bases, J lost 5 bases, and 12 bases stayed unmatched. The CDR3 runs 16 residues. The DNA of the CDR3 is TGTGCCAGCAGAGCCCTTGGGGGGGGTTTAACCGGGGAGCTGTTTTTT. Protein: CASRALGGGLTGELFF.

J is TRBJ2-7 and V is TRBV19; no clear D gene. The CDR3 consists of 13 residues. Germline lookup yields CDR1 LNHDA and CDR2 SQIVND (reference sequence). V lost 4 bases and J lost 7, with 14 bases in between. CDR3 protein: CASSSDGVREQYF. The CDR3 DNA reads TGTGCCAGTAGTAGCGACGGAGTCCGAGAGCAGTACTTC.

The chain links TRBV5-4 to TRBJ1-1, with 8 bases fitting TRBD1. The CDR3 runs 15 residues. Germline trimming cut 2 bases from V and 7 bases from J; bases unmatched to any gene: 10. Per germline, CDR1 SGHNT and CDR2 YYREEE (reference sequence). The CDR3 protein is CASSFRTGRGGEAFF. CDR3 in DNA: TGTGCCAGCAGCTTTAGGACAGGGCGAGGGGGTGAAGCTTTCTTT. The whole variable domain, remainder taken from reference TRBV5-4 and TRBJ1-1, is ETGVTQSPTHLIKTRGQQVTLRCSSQSGHNTVSWYQQALGQGPQFIFQYYREEENGRGNFPPRFSGLQFPNYSSELNVNALELDDSALYLCASSFRTGRGGEAFFGQGTRLTVV.

The chain couples TRBV27 to TRBJ1-1, with D possibly being TRBD1 (5 bases). Germline CDR1 and CDR2: MNHEY and SMNVEV (reference sequence). Trimming pared 8 bases from V and 0 bases from J, leaving 16 bases between. This CDR3 comprises 15 residues. This CDR3 is CASYRQNPMNTEAFF. The CDR3 region has the DNA TGTGCCAGCTACAGACAGAACCCAATGAACACTGAAGCTTTCTTT.

The gene calls are TRBV7-9 and TRBJ2-7; possible D gene TRBD1, 5 bases. In germline, CDR1 is SEHNR, CDR2 FQNEAQ (reference sequence). V shed 5 bases and J shed 1 base, with 9 bases lying between them. CDR3 size: 13 residues. CDR3 nucleotide sequence: TGTGCCAGCAGCAACGACAGTTCCTACGAGCAGTACTTC. Amino acid sequence: CASSNDSSYEQYF.